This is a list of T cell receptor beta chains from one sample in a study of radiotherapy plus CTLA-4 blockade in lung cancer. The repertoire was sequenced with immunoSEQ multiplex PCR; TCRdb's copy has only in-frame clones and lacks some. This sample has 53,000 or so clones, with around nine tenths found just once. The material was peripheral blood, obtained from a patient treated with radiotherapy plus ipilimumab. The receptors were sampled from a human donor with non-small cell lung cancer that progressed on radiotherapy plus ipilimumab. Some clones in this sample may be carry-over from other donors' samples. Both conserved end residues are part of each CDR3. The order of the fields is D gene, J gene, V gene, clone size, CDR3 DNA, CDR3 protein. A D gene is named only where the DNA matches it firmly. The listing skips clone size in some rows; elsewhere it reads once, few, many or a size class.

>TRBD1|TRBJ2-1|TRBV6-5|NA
TGTGCCAGCAGTCTCCGACAGGGGGTACCGAATGAGCAGTTCTTC
CASSLRQGVPNEQFF
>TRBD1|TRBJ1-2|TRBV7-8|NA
TGTGCCAGCAGCCCGGACAGGGGTGGGGGCTACACCTTC
CASSPDRGGGYTF
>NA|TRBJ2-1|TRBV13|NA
TGTGCCAGCAGCTCCCCGCGTGGCTCCTACAATGAGCAGTTCTTC
CASSSPRGSYNEQFF
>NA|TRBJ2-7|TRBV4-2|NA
TGTGCCAGCAGCCGAACAGGGAACGGGGAGCAGTACTTC
CASSRTGNGEQYF
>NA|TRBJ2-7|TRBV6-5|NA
TGTGCCAGTGGGCTCTTCTCCTACGAGCAGTACTTC
CASGLFSYEQYF
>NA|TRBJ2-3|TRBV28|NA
TGTGCCAGCAGTTATACGGAGAGCACAGATACGCAGTATTTT
CASSYTESTDTQYF
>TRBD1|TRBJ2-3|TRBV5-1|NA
TGCGCCAGCAGCAACCGGGACCGGGACAGGGCCACAGATACGCAGTATTTT
CASSNRDRDRATDTQYF
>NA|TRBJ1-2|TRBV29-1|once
TGCAGCGTTGACTGGCAGGGAAACTATGGCTACACCTTC
CSVDWQGNYGYTF
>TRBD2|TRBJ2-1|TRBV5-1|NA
TGCGCCAGCAGCATTCGGCCGCTAGCGGGGGGGCACAATGAGCAGTTCTTC
CASSIRPLAGGHNEQFF
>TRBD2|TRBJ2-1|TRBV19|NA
TGTGCCAGTAGTCTCGGACTAGCGGGCTACAATGAGCAGTTCTTC
CASSLGLAGYNEQFF
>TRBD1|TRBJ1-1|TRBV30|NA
TGTGCCTGGAGTCGACAGGGAAGGACTGAAGCTTTCTTT
CAWSRQGRTEAFF
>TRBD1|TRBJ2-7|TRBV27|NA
TGTGCCAGCAGTCCAAGACAGGGGGACTCCTACGAGCAGTACTTC
CASSPRQGDSYEQYF
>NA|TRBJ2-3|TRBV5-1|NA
TGCGCCAGCAGCTTGGACGGTGGGGCGACAGATACGCAGTATTTT
CASSLDGGATDTQYF
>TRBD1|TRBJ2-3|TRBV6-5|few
TGTGCCAGCAGGATCCGGGACAGGATAGAGCAGTATTTT
CASRIRDRIEQYF
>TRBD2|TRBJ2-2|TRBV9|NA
TGTGCCAGCACCCGGCTAGCGGTAGCGAACACCGGGGAGCTGTTTTTT
CASTRLAVANTGELFF
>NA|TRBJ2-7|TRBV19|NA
TGTGCCAGCCGGGGGAACTCCTACGAGCAGTACTTC
CASRGNSYEQYF
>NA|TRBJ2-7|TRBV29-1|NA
TGCAGCGTTGGGGACAGGGGGAAAATAGCGGGGGGCTACGAGCAGTACTTC
CSVGDRGKIAGGYEQYF
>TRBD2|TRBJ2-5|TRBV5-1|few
TGCGCCAGCAGCTTGGGGGGACTAGCGGGTTATGGGAGAGAGCAGTACTTC
CASSLGGLAGYGREQYF
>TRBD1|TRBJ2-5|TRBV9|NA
TGTGCCAGCAGCGCCCAGGGACAGATACAAGAGACCCAGTACTTC
CASSAQGQIQETQYF
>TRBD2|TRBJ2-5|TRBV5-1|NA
TGCGCCAGCAGCCCCCTGGGACTAGCGGGAGGGACCCAGTACTTC
CASSPLGLAGGTQYF
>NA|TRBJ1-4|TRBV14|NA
TGTGCCAGCAGCCAAGATCAGGGGCGAGAACTGTTTTTT
CASSQDQGRELFF
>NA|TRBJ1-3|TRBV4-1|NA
TGCGCCACTACACAGGGCCCGAGCTCTGGAAACACCATATATTTT
CATTQGPSSGNTIYF